The 28 T cell receptor beta chains below come from one sample, sequenced in a study of CDR3 diversity in severe acne. MiXCR, applied by TCRdb to the PCR reads, yields one record per CDR3 protein. The sample includes some 90,000 distinct CDR3 sequences, 45% to 55% seen only once; the top ten take 11%. The sequencing sample was made of blood. All receptors derive from a male donor with severe acne vulgaris.

This clonotype has at least ten counts. The CDR3 DNA follows: TGCGCCAGCAGCTTGGAGGGCCATCACACCTACGAGCAGTACTTC. It translates to CASSLEGHHTYEQYF. The J gene is TRBJ2-7, the V gene TRBV5-1, with D uncertain. This CDR3 has 15 amino acids. CDR1 and CDR2 (germline): SGHRS, YFSETQ. Between the trimmed V and J ends, which lost 0 bases and 2 bases, there was a span of 12 bases.

A remark on this clonotype: This may stem from a read error, because a much larger clone lies one nucleotide away. The rearrangement links TRBV7-2 to TRBJ2-1; TRBD2 aligns across 7 bases. CDR3 length: 16 amino acids. Germline loops: CDR1 SGHTA, CDR2 FQGNSA. The CDR3 here is CASGLVRGVRSYEQFF. The CDR3 DNA is TGTGCCAGCGGCTTGGTACGGGGGGTAAGAAGCTATGAGCAGTTCTTC.

The chain links TRBV7-6 to TRBJ2-5, with 10 positions matching TRBD1. There are 14 residues in the CDR3. The V gene end was trimmed by 4 bases and the J gene end by 4 bases; junction bases not matched to a gene: 3. CDR1 is SGHVS, CDR2 FNYEAQ, per germline. The CDR3 region has the DNA TGTGCCAGCAGCTGGGGACAGGGGCGAGAGACCCAGTACTTC. Its translation is CASSWGQGRETQYF.

This clonotype was counted ten times or more. The chain has TRBV5-5 and TRBJ1-2; the D gene is possibly TRBD1 (6 bases). Trimming cost V 4 bases and J 6 bases, with 16 bases left between them. CDR1 and CDR2 from the germline V gene are SGHKS and YYEKEE (reference sequence). This CDR3 is 14 amino acids long. The CDR3 spells CASSLLQGLDGYTF. CDR3 DNA sequence: TGTGCCAGCAGCCTACTACAGGGCTTGGATGGCTACACCTTC.

This rearrangement joins TRBV7-9 to TRBJ2-5; 8 nucleotides line up with TRBD2. The V segment lost 6 bases and the J segment 0 bases; nucleotides outside the gene matches: 6. Germline CDR1 reads SEHNR; CDR2 reads FQNEAQ (reference sequence). This CDR3 has 15 amino acids. Here the CDR3 reads CASRPGTSYQETQYF. The DNA of the CDR3 is TGTGCCAGCAGGCCCGGGACTAGTTACCAAGAGACCCAGTACTTC. The entire variable domain, with the rest obtained from reference TRBV7-9 and TRBJ2-5, is as follows: DTGVSQNPRHKITKRGQNVTFRCDPISEHNRLYWYRQTLGQGPEFLTYFQNEAQLEKSRLLSDRFSAERPKGSFSTLEIQRTEQGDSAMYLCASRPGTSYQETQYFGPGTRLLVL.

Comment on this clonotype: A much larger clone differs from this one at a single base, so this may be a read error. The chain links TRBV10-1 to TRBJ2-3; D gene unclear. The germline V and J ends were trimmed by 6 bases and 1 base, with 8 bases remaining between them. Germline CDR1 is WNHNN and CDR2 is SYGVQD (reference sequence). The CDR3 is made up of 13 amino acids. DNA for the CDR3: TGCGCCAGCAGAGATGGTGGCACAGATACGCAGTATTTT. Protein product: CASRDGGTDTQYF.

This chain joins TRBV10-1 and TRBJ2-1; tentative D call: TRBD2 (5 bases). With 6 bases removed from V and 6 bases from J, the gap between germline ends came to 15 bases. CDR1 WNHNN and CDR2 SYGVQD come from the germline V gene (reference sequence). The CDR3 consists of 14 residues. The CDR3 loop is CASSQEAASNEQFF. DNA for the CDR3: TGCGCCAGCAGCCAAGAAGCGGCCAGCAATGAGCAGTTCTTC.

This clonotype is classed as medium-sized. The rearrangement links TRBV15 to TRBJ2-3; D is unresolved. The CDR3 runs 12 residues. Germline V gene lookup returns CDR1 LNHNV and CDR2 YYDKDF (reference sequence). Trimming pared 0 bases from V and 6 bases from J, leaving 4 bases between. CDR3 amino acids: CATSRDQDTQYF. In DNA, the CDR3 is TGTGCCACCAGCAGAGATCAGGATACGCAGTATTTT.

The rearrangement uses TRBV29-1 and TRBJ2-7, with D possibly TRBD2 on 6 matching bases. Germline CDR1 SQVTM, CDR2 ANQGSEA. There are 14 residues in the CDR3. Trimming left V 7 bases short and J 0 bases short, with 16 bases between. For the CDR3, the DNA is TGCAGCGCCGCCGGAGGGACGGCCTCCTACGAGCAGTACTTC. It codes for CSAAGGTASYEQYF.

Regarding this clonotype: This sequence may be a read error, since a much larger clone differs from it by one base. Given the absence of the conserved phenylalanine or tryptophan at the CDR3 end, a read error is likely. The gene calls are TRBV11-2 and TRBJ2-3; TRBD2 agrees at 12 bases. From germline, CDR1 is SGHAT and CDR2 FQNNGV. The CDR3 is 13 amino acids. Losses at the gene ends were 10 bases for V and 6 bases for J; bases not matched to a gene: 5. The CDR3 protein is CATRTSGADTQYC. The CDR3 DNA is TGTGCCACGCGGACTAGCGGGGCGGATACGCAGTATTGT.

The chain carries TRBV2 and TRBJ1-6; 9 positions match TRBD1. Trimming took 3 bases from V and 11 from J; bases not matched to a gene: 5. This CDR3 has 14 amino acids. CDR1 and CDR2 from the germline V gene are SNHLY and FYNNEI. CDR3 residues: CASSEPGQGTPLHF. DNA of the CDR3: TGTGCCAGCAGTGAGCCGGGACAGGGAACACCCCTCCACTTT.

The rearrangement links TRBV10-2 to TRBJ2-2; 10 nucleotides align to TRBD2. The germline V gene encodes CDR1 WSHSY and CDR2 SAAADI. Trimming at V came to 2 bases and at J to 6 bases, leaving 6 bases not matched to a gene. The CDR3 length is 16 residues. The CDR3 coding sequence is TGCGCCAGCAGTGAGAGGGCTAGCGGGAGTTCCGGGGAGCTGTTTTTT. Its translation is CASSERASGSSGELFF.

This clonotype was seen many times. J is TRBJ1-1 and V is TRBV29-1; D possibly corresponds to TRBD1 (6 bases). Germline CDR1 is SQVTM and CDR2 is ANQGSEA. Trimming cost V 6 bases and J 1 base, with 12 bases left between them. The CDR3 length is 13 residues. The CDR3 loop reads CSVRVTGNTEAFF. CDR3 nucleotide sequence: TGCAGCGTCCGAGTGACAGGGAACACTGAAGCTTTCTTT.

The rearrangement uses TRBV15 and TRBJ2-3, with 8 bases lining up with TRBD1. In germline, CDR1 is LNHNV, CDR2 YYDKDF (reference sequence). V was pared by 0 bases and J by 2 bases, with 7 bases of the junction left unmatched. The CDR3 is made up of 17 amino acids. DNA of the CDR3: TGTGCCACCAGCAGAGAAAGTCCGGGACAGGCCACAGATACGCAGTATTTT. This encodes CATSRESPGQATDTQYF.

This clonotype was counted a few times. The chain uses TRBV28 and TRBJ1-2, with 7 bases aligning to TRBD1. There are 12 residues in the CDR3. V lost 7 bases, J lost 6 bases, and 5 bases stayed unmatched. The germline V gene has CDR1 MDHEN and CDR2 SYDVKM. The CDR3 protein is CASIDRVDGYTF. The CDR3 region has the DNA TGTGCCAGCATTGACAGGGTGGATGGCTACACCTTC.

This clonotype was found a few times. The chain links TRBV29-1 to TRBJ2-7; 7 bases fit TRBD2. Germline CDR1 reads SQVTM; CDR2 reads ANQGSEA. V shed 5 bases and J 3 bases; nucleotides not matched to a gene: 10. The CDR3 is made up of 14 amino acids. This CDR3 reads CSVIEAAGNYEQYF. CDR3 sequence (DNA): TGCAGCGTTATTGAGGCAGCGGGAAACTACGAGCAGTACTTC.

In its sample, this clonotype is medium-sized. The chain recombines TRBV7-8 with TRBJ1-5; no clear D gene. Germline lookup yields CDR1 SGHVS and CDR2 FQNEAQ. CDR3 length: 14 residues. Trimming shortened V by 2 bases and J by 1 base, and 6 bases separated the two germline ends. The CDR3 reads CASSLRWSNQPQHF. Written as DNA, the CDR3 is TGTGCCAGCAGCTTACGATGGAGCAATCAGCCCCAGCATTTT.

The CDR3 nucleotides are TGCGCCAGCAGCCAGCCGGGGGACAGATACGAGCATTTT. It yields the protein CASSQPGDRYEHF. V usage is TRBV5-1 and J usage is TRBJ1-5, with 7 bases fitting TRBD1. From germline, CDR1 is SGHRS and CDR2 YFSETQ. The CDR3 spans 13 residues. Trimming cost V 4 bases and J 14 bases; bases outside gene matches: 12.

Details on this clonotype: A read error is likely, as this CDR3 ends without the conserved phenylalanine or tryptophan. The limits of the CDR3 on the DNA are not certain, so only TCRdb's listed CDR3 is given. The genes are TRBV7-4 and TRBJ2-5; the listed D gene, TRBD1, was not tested against the DNA. With termini counted, the CDR3 has 13 amino acids. Looked up from germline, CDR1 is SGHVT and CDR2 is SQSDAQ. The chain's CDR3 is CASSPENRGQVNT.

The rearrangement joins TRBV28 to TRBJ2-5; tentative D call: TRBD1 (6 bases). The germline V gene has CDR1 MDHEN and CDR2 SYDVKM. V was clipped by 7 bases and J by 2 bases, with 14 bases between them. The CDR3 runs to 14 residues. CDR3 sequence reads: CASIARQDQETQYF. The CDR3 nucleotides read TGTGCCAGCATCGCTAGACAGGATCAAGAGACCCAGTACTTC.

The chain has TRBV19 and TRBJ1-2; D is possibly TRBD1 (6 bases). V lost 7 bases, J lost 5 bases, and 14 bases lay in between. Per the germline V gene, CDR1 is LNHDA and CDR2 is SQIVND (reference sequence). This CDR3 has 13 residues. In nucleotides, the CDR3 is TGTGCCAGTACCCCAGGACAGTTTTATGGCTACACCTTC. It translates to CASTPGQFYGYTF.

This clonotype was seen more than once but under ten times. A much more abundant neighbour one base away suggests this may be a read error. Since the CDR3 does not end with the conserved phenylalanine or tryptophan, this likely comes from a read error. The chain is built from TRBV20-1 and TRBJ2-7, with a weak D call TRBD1 (6 bases). Germline V gives CDR1 DFQATT, CDR2 SNEGSKA (reference sequence). The CDR3 runs to 14 residues. Trimming removed 0 bases at V and 5 bases at J, with 14 bases between. CDR3 coding DNA: TGCAGTGCTAGAGATCGCCAGGGGAAAAACGAGCAGTACCTC. It encodes CSARDRQGKNEQYL.

V usage is TRBV15 and J usage is TRBJ2-2, with 9 positions matching TRBD1. CDR1 is LNHNV and CDR2 is YYDKDF in the germline V gene (reference sequence). The CDR3 has 16 residues. Trimming cost V 1 base and J 6 bases; bases outside gene matches: 6. CDR3 DNA sequence: TGTGCCACCAGCAGAGCAAACAGGGGGCACCCCGGGGAGCTGTTTTTT. It specifies CATSRANRGHPGELFF.

This clonotype was seen more than once but under ten times. The chain joins TRBV12-3 or TRBV12-4 to TRBJ1-1; no clear D. V was pared by 4 bases and J by 5 bases, with 11 bases between. The CDR3 covers 13 residues. The CDR3 protein is CASSSEGRTEAFF. CDR3 nucleotide sequence: TGTGCCAGCAGTTCCGAGGGCCGGACTGAAGCTTTCTTT.

V and J are TRBV10-3 and TRBJ1-5; 9 nucleotides align to TRBD1. Germline V gene lookup returns CDR1 ENHRY and CDR2 SYGVKD. The V and J ends lost 11 bases and 4 bases, in that order; junction bases with no gene match: 12. The CDR3 is 15 amino acids. CDR3 bases: TGTGCCGGCAGTTACTCGGGGACAGGGAATCAGCCCCAGCATTTT. Translated, it gives CAGSYSGTGNQPQHF.

CDR3 sequence (DNA): TGTGCCAGCAGCCTAGCGGGAGTAAGTGAGCAGTACTTC. Translating gives CASSLAGVSEQYF. V usage is TRBV11-2 and J usage is TRBJ2-7; TRBD2 aligns across 10 bases. The germline gives CDR1 SGHAT, CDR2 FQNNGV. CDR3 length: 13 amino acids. Trimming took 5 bases from V and 7 from J; bases not matched to a gene: 5.

The chain couples TRBV20-1 to TRBJ2-1; tentative D call: TRBD1 (5 bases). CDR1 and CDR2 from the germline V gene are DFQATT and SNEGSKA (reference sequence). V was trimmed by 2 bases and J by 2 bases, leaving 10 bases between them. CDR3 length equals 14 residues. The CDR3 loop reads CSARLSRAYNEQFF. The CDR3 DNA reads TGCAGTGCTAGACTGTCCAGGGCCTACAATGAGCAGTTCTTC.

This clonotype showed up many times. The chain recombines TRBV20-1 with TRBJ2-2; 8 bases match TRBD1. V gave up 6 bases and J gave up 5 bases; unmatched junction bases: 8. Germline loops: CDR1 DFQATT, CDR2 SNEGSKA (reference sequence). The CDR3 is 14 residues long. The CDR3 nucleotides are TGCAGTGCGTTCCAGGGGGCGCGAACCGGGGAGCTGTTTTTT. This sequence encodes CSAFQGARTGELFF.